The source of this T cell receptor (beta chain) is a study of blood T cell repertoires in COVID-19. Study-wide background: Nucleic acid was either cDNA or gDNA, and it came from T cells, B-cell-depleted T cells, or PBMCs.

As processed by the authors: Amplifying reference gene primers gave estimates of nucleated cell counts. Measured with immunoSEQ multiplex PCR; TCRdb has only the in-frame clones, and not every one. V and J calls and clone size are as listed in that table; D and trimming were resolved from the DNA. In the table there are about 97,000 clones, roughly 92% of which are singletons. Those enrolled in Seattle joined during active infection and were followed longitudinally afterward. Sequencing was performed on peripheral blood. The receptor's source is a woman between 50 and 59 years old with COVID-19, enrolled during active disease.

CDR3 DNA: TGCGCCAGCAGAAAAGGGACAGATGAAAAACTGTTTTTT. Translated: CASRKGTDEKLFF. The V call is TRBV5-1, the J call TRBJ1-4, with 7 bases identical to TRBD1. The CDR3 covers 13 residues. J gave up 6 bases and V 5 bases, and 4 bases lay outside the gene matches. The germline gives CDR1 SGHRS, CDR2 YFSETQ.